This TCR beta chain stems from a study of PD-L1 blockade in urothelial cancer. Germline lookup yields CDR1 LNHNV and CDR2 YYDKDF (reference sequence). This CDR3 region has 17 residues. The J segment lost 8 bases and the V segment lost 0 bases, leaving 15 bases of the junction unmatched. Generated by immunoSEQ multiplex PCR, the TCRdb table keeps only in-frame clones and is missing some. This sample has about 76,000 clones; roughly 84% occur once, and the top ten carry around 4.7%. The sequencing here drew on PBMCs, taken around atezolizumab (anti-PD-L1) treatment. The genes are TRBV15 and TRBJ1-1; TRBD1 matches 7 bases. This TCR derives from a man between 65 and 80 years old with urothelial cancer. CDR3: CATSRDLGGGQRGEAFF. The CDR3 bases are TGTGCCACCAGCAGAGACTTAGGAGGGGGCCAGCGGGGGGAAGCTTTCTTT.